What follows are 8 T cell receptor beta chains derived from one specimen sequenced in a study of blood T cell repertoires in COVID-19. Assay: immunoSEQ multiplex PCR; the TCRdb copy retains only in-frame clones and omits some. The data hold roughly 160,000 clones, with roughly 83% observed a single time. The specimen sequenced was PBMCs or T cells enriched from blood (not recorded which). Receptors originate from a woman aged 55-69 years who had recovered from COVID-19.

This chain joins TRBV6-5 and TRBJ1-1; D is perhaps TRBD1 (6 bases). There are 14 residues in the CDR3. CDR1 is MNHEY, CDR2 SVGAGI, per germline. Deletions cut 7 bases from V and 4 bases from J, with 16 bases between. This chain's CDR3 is CASTRGGETTEAFF. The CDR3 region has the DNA TGTGCCAGCACCCGAGGGGGTGAGACCACTGAAGCTTTCTTT.

The DNA of the CDR3 is TGTGCCAGCAGCGTAGGGAGTAGCGGGAGGACGGTGGTGGAGACCCAGTACTTC. It encodes CASSVGSSGRTVVETQYF. This chain joins TRBV9 and TRBJ2-5, with 10 bases identical to TRBD2. From germline, CDR1 is SGDLS and CDR2 YYNGEE. The CDR3 is made up of 18 amino acids. Trimming cost V 0 bases and J 5 bases; bases outside gene matches: 13.

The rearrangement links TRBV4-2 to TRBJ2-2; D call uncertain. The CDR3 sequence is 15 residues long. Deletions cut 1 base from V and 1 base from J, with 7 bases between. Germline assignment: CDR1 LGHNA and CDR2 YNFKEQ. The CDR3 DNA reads TGTGCCAGCAGCCAAGCACAGATGAACACCGGGGAGCTGTTTTTT. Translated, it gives CASSQAQMNTGELFF.

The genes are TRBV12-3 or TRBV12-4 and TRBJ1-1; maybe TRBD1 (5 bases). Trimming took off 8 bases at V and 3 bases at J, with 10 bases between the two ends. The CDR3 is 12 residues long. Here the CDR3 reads CASGGADTEAFF. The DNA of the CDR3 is TGTGCCAGCGGAGGGGCGGACACTGAAGCTTTCTTT.

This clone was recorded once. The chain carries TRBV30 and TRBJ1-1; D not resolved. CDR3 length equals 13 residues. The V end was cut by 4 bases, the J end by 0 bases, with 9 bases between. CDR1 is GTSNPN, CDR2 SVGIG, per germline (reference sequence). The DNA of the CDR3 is TGTGCCTGGAAGGTAGCCATGAACACTGAAGCTTTCTTT. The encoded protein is CAWKVAMNTEAFF.

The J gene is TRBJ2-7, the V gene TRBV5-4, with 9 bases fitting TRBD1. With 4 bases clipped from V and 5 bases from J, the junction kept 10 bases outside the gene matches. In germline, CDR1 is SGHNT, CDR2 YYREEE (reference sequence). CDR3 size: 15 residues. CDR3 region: CASSLGGQGSNEQYF. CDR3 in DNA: TGTGCCAGCAGCCTGGGAGGACAGGGGAGCAACGAGCAGTACTTC.

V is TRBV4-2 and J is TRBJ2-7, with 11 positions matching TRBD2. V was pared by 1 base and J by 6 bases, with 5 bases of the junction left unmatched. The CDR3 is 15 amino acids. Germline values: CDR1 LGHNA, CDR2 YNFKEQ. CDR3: CASSQGSGRATEQYF. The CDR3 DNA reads TGTGCCAGCAGCCAAGGTAGCGGGAGGGCCACCGAGCAGTACTTC.

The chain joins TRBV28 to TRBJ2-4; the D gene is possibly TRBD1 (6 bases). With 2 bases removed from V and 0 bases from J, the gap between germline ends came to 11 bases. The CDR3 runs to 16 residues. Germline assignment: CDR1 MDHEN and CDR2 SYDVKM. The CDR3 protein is CASSLVGRGAKNIQYF. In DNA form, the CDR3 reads TGTGCCAGCAGTTTAGTAGGCAGGGGAGCCAAAAACATTCAGTACTTC.